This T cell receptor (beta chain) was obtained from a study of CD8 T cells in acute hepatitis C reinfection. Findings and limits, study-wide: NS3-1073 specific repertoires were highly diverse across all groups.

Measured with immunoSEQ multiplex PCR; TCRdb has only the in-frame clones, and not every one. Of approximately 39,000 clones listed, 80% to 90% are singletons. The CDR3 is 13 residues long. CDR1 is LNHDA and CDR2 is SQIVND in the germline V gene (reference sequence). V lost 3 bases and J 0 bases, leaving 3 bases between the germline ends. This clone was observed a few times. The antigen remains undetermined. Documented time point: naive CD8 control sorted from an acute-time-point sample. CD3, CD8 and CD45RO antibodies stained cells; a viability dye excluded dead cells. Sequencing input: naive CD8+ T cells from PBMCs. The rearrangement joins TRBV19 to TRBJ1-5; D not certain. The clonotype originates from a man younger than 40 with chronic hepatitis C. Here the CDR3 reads CASSMGSNQPQHF. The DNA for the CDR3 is TGTGCCAGTAGTATGGGTAGCAATCAGCCCCAGCATTTT.